This T cell receptor beta chain was captured in a study of cytomegalovirus exposure and HLA in healthy donors. The PCR was carried out with 60 Vbeta primers and 13 Jbeta primers. The data were produced by immunoSEQ multiplex PCR, yet TCRdb's version contains in-frame clones alone and is incomplete. The repertoire holds over 150,000 clones, with approximately 76% as singletons. For this clone: As yet, its antigen is unknown.

Trimming stripped 5 bases from V and 3 bases from J, with 17 bases between. Per the germline V gene, CDR1 is SEHNR and CDR2 is FQNEAQ (reference sequence). The CDR3 runs 16 residues. Study-wide results and limits: A later analysis reportedly found fewer N-insertions in an Asian-associated ancestry cluster than the roughly 670-donor mean. Sequencing depth roughly uniform across donors was assumed in presence/absence analyses. The records held CMV serostatus as the only immune exposure information.

The specimen was PBMCs. The chain has TRBV7-9 and TRBJ2-4; a weak D match, TRBD2 (7 bases). The source of this sequence is a man in his 60s in good health and CMV-seronegative. CDR3 residues: CASSAPGEGDKNIQYF. Here the CDR3 DNA reads TGTGCCAGCAGCGCCCCAGGGGAGGGGGACAAAAACATTCAGTACTTC.